This TCR beta chain was identified in a study of blood T cells in healthy people across ages. The authors ran a second PCR of about 6 to 11 cycles using a sample-barcoded 5' primer and a J-beta primer mix. One entry per CDR3 protein results from TCRdb running MiXCR on the 5' RACE reads. The sample includes more than 900,000 distinct CDR3 sequences, almost 25% seen only once; the top ten take around 0.75%. Total RNA extraction produced at least 5.5 micrograms (per sample) for the study. Germline CDR1 is SGHRS and CDR2 is YFSETQ. The V and J ends lost 2 bases and 1 base respectively, with 12 bases between them. The CDR3 has 15 amino acids. This clonotype was counted a few times. The sample also formed part of further work on T cells of mothers and their children.

The V and J genes are TRBV5-1 and TRBJ2-5; no clear D gene. The sample taken for sequencing was blood. This clonotype was sampled from a girl aged 2 to 10 in good health. CDR3 DNA sequence: TGCGCCAGCAGCTTAGAACAGAGACTCCAAGAGACCCAGTACTTC. It encodes CASSLEQRLQETQYF.